This T cell receptor beta chain derives from a study of T cells in Graves' hyperthyroidism and ophthalmopathy. Overall study: Specimen type is peripheral blood, collected at initial diagnosis prior to any treatment.

Regions amplified from RNA transcripts were the TCR beta CDR3 regions. In the first-round RT-PCR of the TCR CDR3, the HTBI primer set was used. In TCRdb, the multiplex PCR reads were re-called with MiXCR into one record per CDR3 protein. Of approximately 520,000 distinct CDR3 sequences detected, roughly a quarter appear once; the ten largest clones hold about 11%. Trimming left V 1 base short and J 10 bases short, with 13 bases between. CDR3 length: 13 residues. This clonotype was recorded many times. The chain uses TRBV12-3 or TRBV12-4 and TRBJ1-2, with a weak D call TRBD1 (6 bases). The sequencing input was blood. The receptor was derived from a woman between 25 and 40 years old with Graves' ophthalmopathy. CDR3 in amino acids: CASSLDEQGIYTF. CDR3 bases: TGTGCCAGCAGTTTAGATGAACAGGGAATCTACACCTTC.